These 6 T cell receptor beta chains were sequenced from one sample in a study of T cell responses to AZD1222 COVID-19 vaccine. Sequenced by immunoSEQ multiplex PCR; TCRdb stores in-frame clones only, minus some. There are tens of thousands of clones in the sample; more than 90% occur only once, and 4% to 5.5% lies in the top ten. The sample here was peripheral blood, taken 28 days after the second AZD1222 dose. These receptors originate from an adult who received the AZD1222 COVID-19 vaccine.

V gene TRBV12-5 combines with J gene TRBJ1-1; D remains ambiguous. Germline V gene lookup returns CDR1 LGHNT and CDR2 FRNRAP. This CDR3 comprises 13 residues. V lost 1 base and J lost 0, with 3 bases in between. As DNA, the CDR3 is TGTGCTAGTGGTTTGGGGTTGAACACTGAAGCTTTCTTT. This codes for CASGLGLNTEAFF. Complete variable domain (other parts from reference TRBV12-5 and TRBJ1-1): DARVTQTPRHKVTEMGQEVTMRCQPILGHNTVFWYRQTMMQGLELLAYFRNRAPLDDSGMPKDRFSAEMPDATLATLKIQPSEPRDSAVYFCASGLGLNTEAFFGQGTRLTVV.

The genes are TRBV12-3 or TRBV12-4 and TRBJ1-1, with a tentative D call TRBD1 (5 bases). V shed 5 bases and J shed 1 base, with 8 bases lying between them. This CDR3 region has 13 residues. The CDR3 loop is CASSVDRNTEAFF. The DNA of the CDR3 is TGTGCCAGCAGTGTCGACAGGAACACTGAAGCTTTCTTT.

This clone was observed once. The genes are TRBV4-1 and TRBJ2-1; 7 bases agree with TRBD1. With 5 bases clipped from V and 0 bases from J, the junction kept 10 bases outside the gene matches. This CDR3 is built from 17 residues. Germline CDR1 MGHRA, CDR2 YSYEKL. CDR3 in amino acids: CASSSPGGATSYNEQFF. The DNA for the CDR3 is TGCGCCAGCAGCTCCCCAGGGGGAGCCACCTCCTACAATGAGCAGTTCTTC.

CDR3 nucleotide sequence: TGTGCCAGCAGTGAAGCAGGTTTCGATATCACTGAAGCTTTCTTT. Protein: CASSEAGFDITEAFF. The rearrangement joins TRBV25-1 to TRBJ1-1; D remains ambiguous. This CDR3 has 15 amino acids. Deletions cut 2 bases from V and 4 bases from J, with 14 bases between. Per the germline V gene, CDR1 is MGHDK and CDR2 is SYGVNS.

Written as DNA, the CDR3 is TGTGCCAGCAGTTACGGGGCTAGCGGGGGCCCTAAACAGCAGTTCTTC. Its protein product is CASSYGASGGPKQQFF. This chain links TRBV6-5 with TRBJ2-1; 10 bases align to TRBD2. V was pared by 2 bases and J by 11 bases, with 12 bases of the junction left unmatched. CDR1 is MNHEY and CDR2 is SVGAGI in the germline V gene. This CDR3 comprises 16 residues.

This clone was recorded a few times. This chain joins TRBV19 and TRBJ1-4; 8 bases are shared with TRBD1. V lost 4 bases and J lost 8; bases outside the gene matches: 6. The CDR3 is 14 amino acids. CDR1 and CDR2 (germline): LNHDA, SQIVND (reference sequence). This CDR3 is CASSTTGVGEKLFF. CDR3 nucleotide sequence: TGTGCCAGTAGTACGACAGGGGTAGGCGAAAAACTGTTTTTT.